This entry lists 14 T cell receptor beta chains sequenced from one sample in a study of blood T cell repertoires in COVID-19. Sequenced by immunoSEQ multiplex PCR; TCRdb stores in-frame clones only, minus some. Of 50,000 to 65,000 clones in the sample, 88% were seen once. What was sequenced was peripheral blood. The receptors were gathered from a man in his 60s with acute or convalescent COVID-19.

The chain couples TRBV29-1 to TRBJ2-5, with a tentative D call TRBD1 (5 bases). Per germline, CDR1 SQVTM and CDR2 ANQGSEA. Trimming removed 7 bases from V and 2 bases from J, with 20 bases in between. This CDR3 has 15 residues. CDR3 nucleotide sequence: TGCAGCGCCGGAAGGGGCGACGTGAGGCAAGAGACCCAGTACTTC. Its protein is CSAGRGDVRQETQYF.

The rearrangement links TRBV9 to TRBJ2-1; 7 bases match TRBD1. CDR3 length equals 15 residues. The trim removed 4 bases at V and 5 bases at J, leaving 9 bases unmatched. Per germline, CDR1 SGDLS and CDR2 YYNGEE. For the CDR3, the DNA is TGTGCCAGCAGCCTCGGGACAGTGCGGAACAATGAGCAGTTCTTC. Its protein product is CASSLGTVRNNEQFF.

This clone showed up just a few times. Other nucleotide sequences from this sample produce the same CDR3. The chain joins TRBV6-5 to TRBJ1-1; D uncertain. Looked up from germline, CDR1 is MNHEY and CDR2 is SVGAGI. The germline V and J ends were trimmed by 2 bases and 1 base, with 11 bases remaining between them. This CDR3 region has 15 residues. CDR3 sequence (DNA): TGTGCCAGCAGTTACAGTTCACGGGGGAACACTGAAGCTTTCTTT. This translates into CASSYSSRGNTEAFF.

The chain carries TRBV24-1 and TRBJ2-1, with 7 positions matching TRBD2. Germline V gene sequence: CDR1 KGHDR, CDR2 SFDVKD. V lost 5 bases, J lost 8 bases, and 11 bases stayed unmatched. The CDR3 covers 15 residues. The CDR3 DNA reads as TGTGCCACCAGTGTGAGCGGGATGGGGGGGGATGAGCAGTTCTTC. Protein sequence: CATSVSGMGGDEQFF.

This rearrangement joins TRBV4-1 to TRBJ2-2, with 9 bases identical to TRBD2. Trimming removed 2 bases from V and 2 bases from J; junction bases left unmatched: 15. CDR3 size: 20 residues. The germline CDR1 and CDR2 sequences are MGHRA and YSYEKL. CDR3 sequence: CASSQRRNRLAEPNTGELFF. DNA for the CDR3: TGCGCCAGCAGCCAACGCCGGAACCGACTAGCGGAGCCCAACACCGGGGAGCTGTTTTTT.

The chain carries TRBV9 and TRBJ1-3, with D maybe TRBD1 (6 bases). The V gene's germline CDR1 is SGDLS and CDR2 YYNGEE. Trimming pared 4 bases from V and 4 bases from J, leaving 9 bases between. The CDR3 length is 13 residues. The CDR3 spells CASSPGTGNTIYF. In nucleotides, the CDR3 is TGTGCCAGCAGCCCCGGGACAGGAAACACCATATATTTT.

This chain connects TRBV2 to TRBJ2-5; the D gene is possibly TRBD1 (6 bases). This CDR3 comprises 13 residues. From germline, CDR1 is SNHLY and CDR2 FYNNEI. V was cut by 7 bases and J by 5 bases, with 14 bases left in between. CDR3 amino acids: CASTGGGQETQYF. DNA for the CDR3: TGTGCCAGCACTGGGGGCGGGCAGGAGACCCAGTACTTC.

The chain has TRBV11-2 and TRBJ1-1; D unclear. The germline V gene has CDR1 SGHAT and CDR2 FQNNGV. This CDR3 has 14 amino acids. V lost 3 bases to trimming and J lost 1 base, with 9 bases between them. The CDR3 sequence: CASSFLLGNTEAFF. For the CDR3, the DNA is TGTGCCAGCAGCTTTCTTCTCGGGAACACTGAAGCTTTCTTT.

This sequence joins TRBV3-1 (or the pseudogene TRBV3-2) and TRBJ1-1; D perhaps matches TRBD1 (5 bases). The CDR3 loop spans 17 amino acids. Germline CDR1 LGHDT, CDR2 YNNKEL (reference sequence). V was clipped by 4 bases and J by 5 bases, with 23 bases between them. Here the CDR3 reads CASSRGELLGRGTEAFF. Written as DNA, the CDR3 is TGTGCCAGCAGCCGGGGGGAACTATTGGGACGTGGTACTGAAGCTTTCTTT.

The V call is TRBV3-1 (or the pseudogene TRBV3-2), the J call TRBJ2-7; 8 bases match TRBD2. The germline gives CDR1 LGHDT, CDR2 YNNKEL (reference sequence). Germline trimming cut 4 bases from V and 0 bases from J; bases unmatched to any gene: 11. The CDR3 has 17 amino acids. CDR3 sequence reads: CASSLRTSRTSSYEQYF. DNA of the CDR3: TGTGCCAGCAGCCTTCGGACTAGCCGGACGAGCTCCTACGAGCAGTACTTC.

The genes are TRBV28 and TRBJ2-2, with a tentative D call TRBD2 (5 bases). The length of the CDR3 is 14 residues. The ends were cut back, 7 bases at V and 4 bases at J, with 13 bases in the middle. Germline V gene lookup returns CDR1 MDHEN and CDR2 SYDVKM. The CDR3: CASTRGGVTGELFF. The CDR3, as DNA: TGTGCCAGCACACGGGGTGGGGTCACCGGGGAGCTGTTTTTT.

The genes are TRBV5-1 and TRBJ1-1; TRBD1 is a possible D gene (6 bases). This CDR3 is 14 amino acids long. V was clipped by 4 bases and J by 6 bases, with 16 bases between them. Germline V gene sequence: CDR1 SGHRS, CDR2 YFSETQ. CDR3 sequence: CASSAYTGFAEAFF. The DNA for the CDR3 is TGCGCCAGCAGCGCCTACACAGGGTTCGCTGAAGCTTTCTTT. The entire variable domain, with the rest obtained from reference TRBV5-1 and TRBJ1-1, is as follows: KAGVTQTPRYLIKTRGQQVTLSCSPISGHRSVSWYQQTPGQGLQFLFEYFSETQRNKGNFPGRFSGRQFSNSRSEMNVSTLELGDSALYLCASSAYTGFAEAFFGQGTRLTVV.

The chain combines TRBV13 with TRBJ2-1, with 8 bases that match TRBD2. Per germline, CDR1 PRHDT and CDR2 FYEKMQ (reference sequence). V was pared by 5 bases and J by 0 bases, with 6 bases of the junction left unmatched. The CDR3 is 16 residues long. This CDR3 is CASSRSSGFSYNEQFF. CDR3 bases: TGTGCCAGCAGCAGATCTAGCGGGTTCTCCTACAATGAGCAGTTCTTC.

The chain carries TRBV2 and TRBJ1-1; D is undetermined. Germline values: CDR1 SNHLY, CDR2 FYNNEI. CDR3 length: 10 residues. V dropped 8 bases and J dropped 3 bases, with 4 bases sitting between them. CDR3 loop: CASRDTEAFF. The DNA for the CDR3 is TGTGCCAGCCGAGACACTGAAGCTTTCTTT.